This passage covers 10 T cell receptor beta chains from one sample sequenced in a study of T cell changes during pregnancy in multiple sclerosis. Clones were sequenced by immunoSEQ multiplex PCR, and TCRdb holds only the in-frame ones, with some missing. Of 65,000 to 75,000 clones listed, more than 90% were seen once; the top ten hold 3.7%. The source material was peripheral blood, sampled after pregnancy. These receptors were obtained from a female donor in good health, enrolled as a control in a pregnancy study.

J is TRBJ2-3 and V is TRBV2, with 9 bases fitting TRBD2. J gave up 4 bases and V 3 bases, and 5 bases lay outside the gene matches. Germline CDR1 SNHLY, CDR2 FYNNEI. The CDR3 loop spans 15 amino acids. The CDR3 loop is CASSDGGGGADTQYF. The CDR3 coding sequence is TGTGCCAGCAGTGACGGGGGCGGGGGGGCAGATACGCAGTATTTT.

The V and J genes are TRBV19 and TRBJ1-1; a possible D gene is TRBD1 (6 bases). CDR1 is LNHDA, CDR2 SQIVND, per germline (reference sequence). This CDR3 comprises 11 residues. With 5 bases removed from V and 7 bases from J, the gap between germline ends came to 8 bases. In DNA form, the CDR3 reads TGTGCCAGTAGTCGACAGGTTGAAGCTTTCTTT. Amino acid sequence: CASSRQVEAFF.

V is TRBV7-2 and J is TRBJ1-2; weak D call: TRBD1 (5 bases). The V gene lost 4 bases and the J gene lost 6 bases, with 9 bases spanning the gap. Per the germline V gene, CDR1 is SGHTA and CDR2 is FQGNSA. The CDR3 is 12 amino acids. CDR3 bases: TGTGCCAGCAGCTCCTGGGGGGATGGCTACACCTTC. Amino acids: CASSSWGDGYTF.

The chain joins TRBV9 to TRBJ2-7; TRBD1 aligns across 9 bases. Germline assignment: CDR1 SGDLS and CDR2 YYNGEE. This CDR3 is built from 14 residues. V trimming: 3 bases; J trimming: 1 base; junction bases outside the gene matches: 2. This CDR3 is CASSETGGSYEQYF. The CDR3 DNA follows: TGTGCCAGCAGCGAGACAGGGGGGTCCTACGAGCAGTACTTC.

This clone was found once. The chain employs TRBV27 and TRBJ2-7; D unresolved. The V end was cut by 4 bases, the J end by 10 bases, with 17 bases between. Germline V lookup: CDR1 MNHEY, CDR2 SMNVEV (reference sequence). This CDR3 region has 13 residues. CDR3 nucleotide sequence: TGTGCCAGCAGTTGGAGAGGTCTTCGCGACCAGTACTTC. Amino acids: CASSWRGLRDQYF.

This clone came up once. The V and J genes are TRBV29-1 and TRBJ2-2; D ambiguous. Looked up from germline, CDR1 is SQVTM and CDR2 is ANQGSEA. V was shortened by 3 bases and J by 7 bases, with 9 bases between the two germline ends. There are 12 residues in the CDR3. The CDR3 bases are TGCAGCGTTGAGACTTTCGTCGGGGAGCTGTTTTTT. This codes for CSVETFVGELFF.

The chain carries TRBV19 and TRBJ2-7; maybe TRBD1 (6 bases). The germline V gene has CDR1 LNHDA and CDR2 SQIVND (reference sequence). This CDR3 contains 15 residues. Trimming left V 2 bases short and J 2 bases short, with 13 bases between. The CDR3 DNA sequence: TGTGCCAGTAGTATATCAATGGCAGGGGCCTACGAGCAGTACTTC. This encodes CASSISMAGAYEQYF.

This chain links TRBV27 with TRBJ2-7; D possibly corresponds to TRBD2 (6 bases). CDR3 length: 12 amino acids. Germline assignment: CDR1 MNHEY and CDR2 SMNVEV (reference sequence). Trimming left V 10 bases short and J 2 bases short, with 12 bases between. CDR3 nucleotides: TGTGCCACCGGGACTGGACCCTACGAGCAGTACTTC. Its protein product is CATGTGPYEQYF.

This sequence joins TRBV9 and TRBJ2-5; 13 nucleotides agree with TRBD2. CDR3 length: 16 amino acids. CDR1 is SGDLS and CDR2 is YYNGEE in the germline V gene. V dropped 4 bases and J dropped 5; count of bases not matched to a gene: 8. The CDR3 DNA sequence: TGTGCCAGCAGCTCGAGGACTAGCGGGAGTGGTGAGACCCAGTACTTC. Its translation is CASSSRTSGSGETQYF.

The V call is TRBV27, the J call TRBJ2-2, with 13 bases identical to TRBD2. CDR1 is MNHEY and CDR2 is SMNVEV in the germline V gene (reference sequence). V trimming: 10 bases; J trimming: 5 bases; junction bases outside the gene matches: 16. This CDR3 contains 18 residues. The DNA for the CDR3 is TGTGCCACCTCAAGCCCAACTAGCGGGGGGGCATATACCGGGGAGCTGTTTTTT. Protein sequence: CATSSPTSGGAYTGELFF.